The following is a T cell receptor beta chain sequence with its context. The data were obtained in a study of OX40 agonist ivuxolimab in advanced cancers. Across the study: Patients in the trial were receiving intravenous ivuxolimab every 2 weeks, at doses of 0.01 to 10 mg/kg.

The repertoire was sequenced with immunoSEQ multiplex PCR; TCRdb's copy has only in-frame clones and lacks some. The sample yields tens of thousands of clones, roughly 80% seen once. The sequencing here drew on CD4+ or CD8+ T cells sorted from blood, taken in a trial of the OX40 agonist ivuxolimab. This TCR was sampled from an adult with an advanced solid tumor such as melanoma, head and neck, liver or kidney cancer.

This chain's CDR3 is CASSQGGTDTQYF. The DNA for the CDR3 is TGCGCCAGCAGCCAGGGGGGCACAGATACGCAGTATTTT. The chain links TRBV5-1 to TRBJ2-3; 7 positions match TRBD1. CDR1 is SGHRS and CDR2 is YFSETQ in the germline V gene. This CDR3 contains 13 residues. V shed 4 bases, J shed 1 base, and the junction held 0 bases outside the gene matches.